A single sample gave rise to the 15 T cell receptor beta chains below, sequenced in a study of cytomegalovirus exposure and HLA in healthy donors. 13 Jbeta primers and 60 Vbeta primers were used for the PCR. The protocol was immunoSEQ multiplex PCR, while the TCRdb copy is restricted to in-frame clones and leaves out a portion. This table holds some 140,000 clones, 80% found once. Sequenced material: PBMCs. The receptor source for this set is a woman aged 40 to 50 in good health and CMV-seropositive.

The V and J genes are TRBV18 and TRBJ2-1, with D possibly being TRBD2 (6 bases). The germline CDR1 and CDR2 sequences are KGHSH and LQKENI. The V end lost 3 bases, the J end lost 5 bases, and 14 bases lay between the germline ends. The CDR3 sequence is 15 residues long. The DNA of the CDR3 is TGTGCCAGCTCACCTTGGACTACCGACCACAATGAGCAGTTCTTC. Translation gives CASSPWTTDHNEQFF.

V and J are TRBV5-4 and TRBJ1-2, with D possibly TRBD1 on 6 matching bases. The CDR3 runs 13 residues. V was shortened by 5 bases and J by 0 bases, with 8 bases between the two germline ends. The germline CDR1 and CDR2 sequences are SGHNT and YYREEE (reference sequence). CDR3 sequence: CASRTGSNYGYTF. The CDR3 DNA sequence: TGTGCCAGCAGGACAGGTTCTAACTATGGCTACACCTTC.

V and J are TRBV18 and TRBJ1-2; 7 bases line up with TRBD1. The CDR3 runs 13 residues. CDR1 KGHSH and CDR2 LQKENI come from the germline V gene. Unmatched junction bases numbered 4, after V lost 6 bases and J lost 3 bases. The CDR3 region has the DNA TGTGCCAGCTCCCGGCAGGGGGACTATGGCTACACCTTC. It encodes CASSRQGDYGYTF.

This clone was observed a few times. The V and J genes are TRBV2 and TRBJ2-2; 11 nucleotides line up with TRBD2. This CDR3 has 16 residues. The V gene end was trimmed by 8 bases and the J gene end by 5 bases; junction bases not matched to a gene: 10. CDR1 is SNHLY and CDR2 is FYNNEI in the germline V gene. The CDR3 here is CASAPLAGAWTGELFF. CDR3 DNA: TGTGCCAGCGCGCCACTAGCGGGAGCGTGGACCGGGGAGCTGTTTTTT.

This chain uses TRBV25-1 with TRBJ2-7, with D uncertain. CDR1 and CDR2 (germline): MGHDK, SYGVNS. Trimming shortened V by 8 bases and J by 4 bases, and 18 bases separated the two germline ends. The CDR3 spans 14 residues. CDR3 amino acids: CASRSRLSHYEQYF. CDR3 nucleotide sequence: TGTGCCAGCCGCTCGAGACTTTCGCATTACGAGCAGTACTTC.

The V call is TRBV29-1, the J call TRBJ2-7, with 9 bases fitting TRBD1. This CDR3 has 14 amino acids. The junction had 7 bases not matched to a gene; V was cut back by 5 bases and J by 2 bases. The germline gives CDR1 SQVTM, CDR2 ANQGSEA. CDR3 amino acids: CSVHGTGTAYEQYF. As DNA, the CDR3 is TGCAGCGTTCACGGGACAGGGACCGCCTACGAGCAGTACTTC.

This chain links TRBV7-9 with TRBJ2-5; 11 bases line up with TRBD1. From germline, CDR1 is SEHNR and CDR2 FQNEAQ (reference sequence). The CDR3 is made up of 15 amino acids. The V and J ends lost 5 bases and 3 bases, in that order; junction bases with no gene match: 5. CDR3 DNA: TGTGCCAGCAGCCTCGGACAGGGGGCTGAAGAGACCCAGTACTTC. Translating gives CASSLGQGAEETQYF.

This chain joins TRBV6-5 and TRBJ1-2, with 7 bases identical to TRBD1. The V gene end was trimmed by 6 bases and the J gene end by 7 bases; junction bases not matched to a gene: 2. Germline V gene sequence: CDR1 MNHEY, CDR2 SVGAGI. This CDR3 spans 11 amino acids. The CDR3 sequence: CASSSGGGYTF. As DNA, the CDR3 is TGTGCCAGCAGCTCAGGGGGTGGCTACACCTTC.

The J gene is TRBJ1-1, the V gene TRBV28, with a tentative D call TRBD1 (5 bases). Trimming took off 7 bases at V and 8 bases at J, with 20 bases between the two ends. This CDR3 region has 14 residues. The germline gives CDR1 MDHEN, CDR2 SYDVKM. CDR3 protein: CASIPGGGSPEAFF. The CDR3 coding sequence is TGTGCCAGCATCCCAGGCGGGGGTTCTCCGGAAGCTTTCTTT.

The genes are TRBV2 and TRBJ2-2; 8 bases are a match to TRBD2. The V gene end was trimmed by 7 bases and the J gene end by 5 bases; junction bases not matched to a gene: 12. The CDR3 extends over 16 amino acids. Per the germline V gene, CDR1 is SNHLY and CDR2 is FYNNEI. DNA for the CDR3: TGTGCCAGCACCTTCTTCCCGGGACTAGGGACCGGGGAGCTGTTTTTT. Its translation: CASTFFPGLGTGELFF.

The count of this clone is one. The J gene is TRBJ2-7, the V gene TRBV5-3, with 9 positions matching TRBD1. TRBV5-3 is placed among ORFs of uncertain function. The V and J ends lost 3 bases and 3 bases, in that order; junction bases with no gene match: 10. This CDR3 is 16 amino acids long. The CDR3 loop reads CARSYLSRDRDYEQYF. As DNA, the CDR3 is TGTGCCAGAAGCTACCTGTCCCGGGACAGGGACTACGAGCAGTACTTC.

This clone showed up just once. CDR3 sequence: CASSVVRADTQYF. CDR3 bases: TGTGCCAGCAGCGTAGTAAGAGCAGATACGCAGTATTTT. V usage is TRBV7-2 and J usage is TRBJ2-3; no firm D call. The germline V and J ends were trimmed by 5 bases and 4 bases, with 10 bases remaining between them. The length of the CDR3 is 13 residues. In germline, CDR1 is SGHTA, CDR2 FQGNSA.

The gene calls are TRBV6-6 and TRBJ1-2; 11 bases match TRBD1. The CDR3 runs 14 residues. Losses at the gene ends were 8 bases for V and 7 bases for J; bases not matched to a gene: 9. Germline CDR1 MNHNY, CDR2 SVGAGI (reference sequence). Here the CDR3 reads CASSTGQGARGYTF. The DNA for the CDR3 is TGTGCCAGCTCTACTGGACAGGGGGCGCGTGGCTACACCTTC.

The gene calls are TRBV6-1 and TRBJ1-2, with 9 bases aligning to TRBD1. CDR1 is MNHNS and CDR2 is SASEGT in the germline V gene. This CDR3 contains 17 residues. J lost 0 bases, V lost 0 bases, and 5 bases had no gene match. The CDR3 nucleotides are TGTGCCAGCAGTGAAGCGACAGGGGGAACACCTAACTATGGCTACACCTTC. The encoded protein is CASSEATGGTPNYGYTF.

This clone was seen only a few times. Other DNA sequences in this specimen translate into the identical CDR3. The chain employs TRBV5-1 and TRBJ1-2; no clear D. The CDR3 sequence is 11 residues long. In germline, CDR1 is SGHRS, CDR2 YFSETQ. Trimming left V 4 bases short and J 5 bases short, with 6 bases between. CDR3 sequence: CASSRGYGYTF. For the CDR3, the DNA is TGCGCCAGCAGCCGAGGATATGGCTACACCTTC.